Below are 25 T cell receptor beta chains sequenced from a single sample in a study of blood T cell repertoires in COVID-19. Profiling relied on immunoSEQ multiplex PCR, and the TCRdb table lists in-frame clones only, not all of them. The table has fewer than 250,000 clones, 82% seen once. The sequencing input was peripheral blood. All receptors come from an older woman with COVID-19, enrolled during active disease.

The V gene is TRBV5-1, the J gene TRBJ2-2, with 9 bases fitting TRBD1. The CDR3 has 18 residues. Trimming cost V 0 bases and J 5 bases; bases outside gene matches: 11. Germline assignment: CDR1 SGHRS and CDR2 YFSETQ. CDR3 coding DNA: TGCGCCAGCAGCTTGGCTATACGGGACAGGGTCACGACCGGGGAGCTGTTTTTT. It codes for CASSLAIRDRVTTGELFF.

This clone was observed once. One end of the junction does not line up with germline, which may come from a read error. J is TRBJ2-1 and V is TRBV9, with 13 nucleotides matching TRBD2. This CDR3 has 17 amino acids. The germline CDR1 and CDR2 sequences are SGDLS and YYNGEE. In DNA form, the CDR3 reads TGTGCCAGCAACTCGGGACTAGCGGGGAGCTCCTACAATGAACAGTTCTTC. Amino acid sequence: CASNSGLAGSSYNEQFF.

This clone was seen only a few times. The same CDR3 arises from other DNA sequences in this sample as well. The V call is TRBV5-1, the J call TRBJ1-1; 8 bases match TRBD1. The ends lost 4 bases at V and 1 base at J; junction bases unmatched: 6. Per germline, CDR1 SGHRS and CDR2 YFSETQ. The CDR3 sequence is 15 residues long. In DNA form, the CDR3 reads TGCGCCAGCAGCCTCGGACAGGGAGGGAACACTGAAGCTTTCTTT. Protein product: CASSLGQGGNTEAFF.

DNA of the CDR3: TGTGCCAGCAGCCATCGACAGGGCGCATATGAAAAACTGTTTTTT. Translation: CASSHRQGAYEKLFF. This chain uses TRBV14 with TRBJ1-4; 7 bases agree with TRBD1. Germline CDR1 is SGHDN and CDR2 is FVKESK. The length of the CDR3 is 15 residues. The V gene end was trimmed by 3 bases and the J gene end by 6 bases; junction bases not matched to a gene: 7.

As regards this clone: Other DNA sequences in the sample encode the same CDR3. V and J are TRBV2 and TRBJ1-5; maybe TRBD1 (5 bases). This CDR3 region has 15 residues. Trimming took off 5 bases at V and 0 bases at J, with 11 bases between the two ends. Germline CDR1 is SNHLY and CDR2 is FYNNEI. The CDR3 region has the DNA TGTGCCAGCAGTCCCGACAGAAATAGCAATCAGCCCCAGCATTTT. Translated: CASSPDRNSNQPQHF.

This clone was seen ten or more times. CDR3 residues: CASSLSHNEQFF. As DNA, the CDR3 is TGTGCCAGCAGCTTAAGCCACAATGAGCAGTTCTTC. V usage is TRBV7-9 and J usage is TRBJ2-1; the D is unclear. Germline CDR1 is SEHNR and CDR2 is FQNEAQ (reference sequence). CDR3 length: 12 residues. V was cut by 2 bases and J by 5 bases, with 4 bases left in between.

The V call is TRBV4-3, the J call TRBJ2-5; D unclear. Germline V gene data show CDR1 as LGHNA and CDR2 as YSLEER. The CDR3 is 14 residues long. Trimming pared 1 base from V and 5 bases from J, leaving 11 bases between. The CDR3 coding sequence is TGCGCCAGCAGCCAAGGTTGGGCTGGGGAGACCCAGTACTTC. Protein sequence: CASSQGWAGETQYF.

This clone came up once. J is TRBJ1-2 and V is TRBV7-2, with TRBD1 matching 8 bases. CDR1 and CDR2 from the germline V gene are SGHTA and FQGNSA. CDR3 length: 14 residues. Losses at the gene ends were 4 bases for V and 7 bases for J; bases not matched to a gene: 8. As DNA, the CDR3 is TGTGCCAGCAGCTCCGGACAGGGTGTGGGTGGCTACACCTTC. It translates to CASSSGQGVGGYTF.

This chain connects TRBV9 to TRBJ1-3; D is unclear. CDR3 length: 16 residues. Germline CDR1 is SGDLS and CDR2 is YYNGEE. Trimming stripped 3 bases from V and 1 base from J, with 14 bases between. The CDR3 sequence is CASSEQMVSSGNTIYF. CDR3 DNA: TGTGCCAGCAGCGAACAAATGGTCTCATCTGGAAACACCATATATTTT.

The chain has TRBV28 and TRBJ1-2; D uncertain. The CDR3 runs 12 residues. Trimming shortened V by 5 bases and J by 7 bases, and 11 bases separated the two germline ends. The germline gives CDR1 MDHEN, CDR2 SYDVKM. CDR3 residues: CASSVSASGYTF. The CDR3 bases are TGTGCCAGCAGTGTCTCAGCGAGTGGCTACACCTTC.

In the case of this clone: Additional DNA sequences in this sample encode the identical CDR3. V gene TRBV3-1 (or the pseudogene TRBV3-2) combines with J gene TRBJ1-1; D not certain. The CDR3 spans 14 residues. CDR1 is LGHDT and CDR2 is YNNKEL in the germline V gene (reference sequence). The germline V and J ends were trimmed by 1 base and 5 bases, with 11 bases remaining between them. This CDR3 is CASSQVGVGTEAFF. CDR3 DNA: TGTGCCAGCAGCCAAGTCGGGGTTGGGACTGAAGCTTTCTTT.

In DNA form, the CDR3 reads TGTGCCAGTAGGACAGGACCTGGCTATGGCTACACCTTC. It yields the protein CASRTGPGYGYTF. The V and J genes are TRBV6-5 and TRBJ1-2; 7 bases map to TRBD1. The junction had 8 bases not matched to a gene; V was cut back by 9 bases and J by 4 bases. CDR3 size: 13 residues. Germline V gene sequence: CDR1 MNHEY, CDR2 SVGAGI.

This chain uses TRBV6-6 with TRBJ1-1; the D is unclear. The CDR3 consists of 14 residues. Germline assignment: CDR1 MNHNY and CDR2 SVGAGI (reference sequence). V shed 4 bases and J shed 0 bases, with 9 bases lying between them. The CDR3 loop reads CASSSRDLNTEAFF. CDR3 nucleotide sequence: TGTGCCAGCAGTTCCCGGGATTTGAACACTGAAGCTTTCTTT.

The CDR3 loop is CASSSGEIRRGYTF. Here the CDR3 DNA reads TGTGCCAGCAGTTCCGGGGAAATACGACGCGGCTACACCTTC. The V gene is TRBV28, the J gene TRBJ1-2, with D unresolved. Trimming cost V 4 bases and J 8 bases, with 17 bases left between them. CDR3 length: 14 residues. Germline assignment: CDR1 MDHEN and CDR2 SYDVKM.

The sample holds a few counts of this clone. The chain carries TRBV9 and TRBJ2-3, with D possibly matching TRBD2 (5 bases). Germline-derived CDR1 and CDR2 are SGDLS and YYNGEE. The V gene lost 0 bases and the J gene lost 2 bases, with 13 bases spanning the gap. CDR3 length equals 16 residues. This CDR3 is CASSVGSAGPTDTQYF. Written as DNA, the CDR3 is TGTGCCAGCAGCGTAGGATCGGCGGGCCCCACAGATACGCAGTATTTT.

The chain employs TRBV28 and TRBJ1-2, with 7 bases matching TRBD1. V shed 6 bases and J 0 bases; nucleotides not matched to a gene: 13. The CDR3 is made up of 17 amino acids. Germline V gene sequence: CDR1 MDHEN, CDR2 SYDVKM. The CDR3 bases are TGTGCCAGCAGCTCTAGGGGACAGTTCACTACTAACTATGGCTACACCTTC. Encoded protein: CASSSRGQFTTNYGYTF.

The chain combines TRBV27 with TRBJ1-2; a weak D match, TRBD1 (5 bases). The V and J ends lost 6 bases and 4 bases respectively, with 30 bases between them. CDR3 length equals 19 residues. CDR1 is MNHEY and CDR2 is SMNVEV in the germline V gene (reference sequence). The CDR3 coding sequence is TGTGCCAGCAGCCAAAACGAAAACAGACAGATTCGGCCCACCTATGGCTACACCTTC. As protein: CASSQNENRQIRPTYGYTF.

The rearrangement joins TRBV7-8 to TRBJ1-1, with a weak D call TRBD1 (6 bases). There are 14 residues in the CDR3. Germline CDR1 is SGHVS and CDR2 is FQNEAQ. Trimming pared 5 bases from V and 0 bases from J, leaving 10 bases between. The CDR3 nucleotides are TGTGCCAGCAGCCCACAGGGATTGAACACTGAAGCTTTCTTT. Its protein product is CASSPQGLNTEAFF.

The rearrangement joins TRBV4-2 to TRBJ2-5; TRBD2 is a possible D gene (7 bases). V was clipped by 0 bases and J by 1 base, with 15 bases between them. The CDR3 length is 17 residues. Germline V CDR1 and CDR2: LGHNA, YNFKEQ. CDR3 bases: TGTGCCAGCAGCCAAGAGTTTAGGGGGGGCTGCCAAGAGACCCAGTACTTC. This sequence encodes CASSQEFRGGCQETQYF.

The CDR3 nucleotides are TGTGCCAGCAGCCGACTAGCGGGGGGCCCCCAAGAGACCCAGTACTTC. It codes for CASSRLAGGPQETQYF. V usage is TRBV27 and J usage is TRBJ2-5; TRBD2 aligns across 13 bases. V shed 6 bases and J 1 base; nucleotides not matched to a gene: 5. The CDR3 is made up of 16 amino acids. CDR1 and CDR2 (germline): MNHEY, SMNVEV (reference sequence).

This clone showed up just a few times. This CDR3 reads CASRNTGASPLHF. The CDR3 bases are TGTGCCAGTAGGAATACAGGGGCTTCACCCCTCCACTTT. V is TRBV19 and J is TRBJ1-6, with TRBD1 matching 7 bases. Trimming cost V 6 bases and J 9 bases; bases outside gene matches: 5. The CDR3 runs 13 residues. Germline V gene sequence: CDR1 LNHDA, CDR2 SQIVND (reference sequence).

The CDR3 DNA reads TGTGCCAGCAGTGAAGTCGTCCTGAGCTCCTACGAGCAGTACGTC. It codes for CASSEVVLSSYEQYV. V is TRBV2 and J is TRBJ2-7; D not resolved. Germline V gene lookup returns CDR1 SNHLY and CDR2 FYNNEI. The CDR3 has 15 amino acids. Trimming cost V 1 base and J 0 bases, with 10 bases left between them.

This clone was picked up a small number of times. The V call is TRBV6-5, the J call TRBJ1-2; 9 nucleotides agree with TRBD1. This CDR3 region has 14 residues. Germline V gene lookup returns CDR1 MNHEY and CDR2 SVGAGI. V was pared by 6 bases and J by 8 bases, with 10 bases of the junction left unmatched. This CDR3 is CASSRQGGGEGYTF. CDR3 coding DNA: TGTGCCAGCAGCCGACAGGGGGGAGGAGAGGGCTACACCTTC.

This clone was observed once. This chain uses TRBV14 with TRBJ1-1, with 7 bases that match TRBD1. From germline, CDR1 is SGHDN and CDR2 FVKESK. CDR3 size: 15 residues. With 2 bases clipped from V and 1 base from J, the junction kept 4 bases outside the gene matches. The CDR3 region has the DNA TGTGCCAGCAGCCAAAGGACAGGTAGGAACACTGAAGCTTTCTTT. Protein sequence: CASSQRTGRNTEAFF. Based on the CDR3 plus reference TRBV14 and TRBJ1-1, the full variable domain is EAGVTQFPSHSVIEKGQTVTLRCDPISGHDNLYWYRRVMGKEIKFLLHFVKESKQDESGMPNNRFLAERTGGTYSTLKVQPAELEDSGVYFCASSQRTGRNTEAFFGQGTRLTVV.

This chain connects TRBV2 to TRBJ2-3; 13 nucleotides align to TRBD2. J gave up 6 bases and V 6 bases, and 6 bases lay outside the gene matches. CDR1 is SNHLY, CDR2 FYNNEI, per germline. The CDR3 loop spans 15 amino acids. CDR3 DNA: TGTGCCAGCAGCATACTAGCGGGGGGGGCGGATACGCAGTATTTT. Translation gives CASSILAGGADTQYF.